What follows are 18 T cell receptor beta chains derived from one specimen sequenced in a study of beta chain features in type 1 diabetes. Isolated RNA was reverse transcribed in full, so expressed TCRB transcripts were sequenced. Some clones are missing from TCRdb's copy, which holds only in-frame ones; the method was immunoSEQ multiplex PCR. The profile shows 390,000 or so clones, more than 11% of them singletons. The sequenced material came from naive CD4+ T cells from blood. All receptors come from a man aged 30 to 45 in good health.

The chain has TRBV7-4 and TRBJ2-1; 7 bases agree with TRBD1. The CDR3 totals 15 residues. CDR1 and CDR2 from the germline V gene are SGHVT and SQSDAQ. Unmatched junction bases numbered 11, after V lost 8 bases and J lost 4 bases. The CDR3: CASLSGTVHYNEQFF. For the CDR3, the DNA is TGTGCCAGCCTCTCCGGGACAGTGCATTACAATGAGCAGTTCTTC. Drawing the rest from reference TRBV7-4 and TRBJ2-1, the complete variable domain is GAGVSQSPRYKVAKRGRDVALRCDSISGHVTLYWYRQTLGQGSEVLTYSQSDAQRDKSGRPSGRFSAERPERSVSTLKIQRTEQGDSAVYLCASLSGTVHYNEQFFGPGTRLTVL.

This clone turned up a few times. This CDR3 is CASSPQGTYEKLFF. For the CDR3, the DNA is TGTGCCAGCTCACCACAGGGTACCTATGAAAAACTGTTTTTT. This chain joins TRBV18 and TRBJ1-4; no firm D call. Trimming shortened V by 1 base and J by 6 bases, and 9 bases separated the two germline ends. The CDR3 sequence is 14 residues long. Germline CDR1 and CDR2: KGHSH and LQKENI.

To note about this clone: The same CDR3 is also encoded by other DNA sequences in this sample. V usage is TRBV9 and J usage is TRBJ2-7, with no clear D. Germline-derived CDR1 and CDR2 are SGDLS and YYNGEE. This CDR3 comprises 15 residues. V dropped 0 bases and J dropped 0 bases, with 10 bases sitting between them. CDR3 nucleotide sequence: TGTGCCAGCAGCGTAGCGACCGGCAGCTCCTACGAGCAGTACTTC. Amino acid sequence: CASSVATGSSYEQYF.

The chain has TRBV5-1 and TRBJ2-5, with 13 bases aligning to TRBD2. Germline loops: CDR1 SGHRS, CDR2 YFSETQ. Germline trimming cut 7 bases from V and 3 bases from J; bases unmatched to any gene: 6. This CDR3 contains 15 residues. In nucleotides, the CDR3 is TGCGCCAGCGGATGGACTAGCGGGAGTGAAGAGACCCAGTACTTC. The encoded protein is CASGWTSGSEETQYF. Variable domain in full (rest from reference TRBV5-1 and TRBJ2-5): KAGVTQTPRYLIKTRGQQVTLSCSPISGHRSVSWYQQTPGQGLQFLFEYFSETQRNKGNFPGRFSGRQFSNSRSEMNVSTLELGDSALYLCASGWTSGSEETQYFGPGTRLLVL.

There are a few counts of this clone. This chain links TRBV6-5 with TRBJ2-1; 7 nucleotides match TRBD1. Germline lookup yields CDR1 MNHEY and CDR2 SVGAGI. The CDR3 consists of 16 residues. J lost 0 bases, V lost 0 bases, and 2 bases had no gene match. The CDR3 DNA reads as TGTGCCAGCAGTTACTCTCGGACAGGCTCCTACAATGAGCAGTTCTTC. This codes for CASSYSRTGSYNEQFF.

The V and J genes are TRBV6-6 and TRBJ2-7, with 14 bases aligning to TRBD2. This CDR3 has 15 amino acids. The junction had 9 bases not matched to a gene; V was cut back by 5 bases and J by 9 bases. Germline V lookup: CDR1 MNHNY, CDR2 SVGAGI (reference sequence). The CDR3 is CASSPPGLAGDLQYV. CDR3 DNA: TGTGCCAGCAGTCCCCCGGGACTAGCGGGAGACTTGCAGTACGTC.

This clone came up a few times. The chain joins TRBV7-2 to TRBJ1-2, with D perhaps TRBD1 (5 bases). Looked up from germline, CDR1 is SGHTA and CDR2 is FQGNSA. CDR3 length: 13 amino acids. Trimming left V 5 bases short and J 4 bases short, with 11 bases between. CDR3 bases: TGTGCCAGCAGCACTCGACAGTCCTATGGCTACACCTTC. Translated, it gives CASSTRQSYGYTF.

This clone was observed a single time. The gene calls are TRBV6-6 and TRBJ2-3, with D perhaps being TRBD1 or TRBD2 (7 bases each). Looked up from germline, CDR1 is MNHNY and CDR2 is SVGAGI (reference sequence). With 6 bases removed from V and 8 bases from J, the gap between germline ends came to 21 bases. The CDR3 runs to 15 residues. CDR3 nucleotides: TGTGCCAGCAGGGGAGGGGGCCTGGAGTTGGGTACGCAGTATTTT. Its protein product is CASRGGGLELGTQYF.

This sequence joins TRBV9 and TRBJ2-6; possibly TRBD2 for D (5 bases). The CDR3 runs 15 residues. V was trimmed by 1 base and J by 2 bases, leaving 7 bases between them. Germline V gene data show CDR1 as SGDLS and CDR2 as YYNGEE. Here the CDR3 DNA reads TGTGCCAGCAGCGTATCGAGGGCTGGGGCCAACGTCCTGACTTTC. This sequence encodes CASSVSRAGANVLTF.

CDR3 loop: CASSQDGAGGETQYF. The CDR3 region has the DNA TGCGCCAGCAGCCAAGATGGCGCAGGCGGGGAGACCCAGTACTTC. J is TRBJ2-5 and V is TRBV4-1, with D possibly matching TRBD2 (5 bases). This CDR3 is built from 15 residues. CDR1 and CDR2 (germline): MGHRA, YSYEKL. V was clipped by 0 bases and J by 5 bases, with 13 bases between them.

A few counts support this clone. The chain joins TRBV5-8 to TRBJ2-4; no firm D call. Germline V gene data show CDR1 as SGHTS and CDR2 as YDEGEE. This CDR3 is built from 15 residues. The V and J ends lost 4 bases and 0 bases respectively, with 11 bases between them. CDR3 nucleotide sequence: TGTGCCAGCAGCCACAAGGGCCTAGCCAAAAACATTCAGTACTTC. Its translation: CASSHKGLAKNIQYF.

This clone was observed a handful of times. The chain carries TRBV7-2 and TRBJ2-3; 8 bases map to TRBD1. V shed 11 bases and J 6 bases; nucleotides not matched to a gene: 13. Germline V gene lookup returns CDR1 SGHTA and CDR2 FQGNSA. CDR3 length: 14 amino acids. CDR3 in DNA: TGTGCCGCCATACAGACAGGGGTCGGGGATACGCAGTATTTT. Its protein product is CAAIQTGVGDTQYF. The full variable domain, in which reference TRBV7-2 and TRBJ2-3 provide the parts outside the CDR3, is GAGVSQSPSNKVTEKGKDVELRCDPISGHTALYWYRQSLGQGLEFLIYFQGNSAPDKSGLPSDRFSAERTGGSVSTLTIQRTQQEDSAVYLCAAIQTGVGDTQYFGPGTRLTVL.

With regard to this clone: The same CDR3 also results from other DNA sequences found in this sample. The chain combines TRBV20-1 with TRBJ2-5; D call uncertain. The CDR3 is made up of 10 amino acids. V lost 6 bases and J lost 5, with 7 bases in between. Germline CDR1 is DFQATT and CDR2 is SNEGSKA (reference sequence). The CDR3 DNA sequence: TGCAGTGCGCGATGGGAGACCCAGTACTTC. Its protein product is CSARWETQYF.

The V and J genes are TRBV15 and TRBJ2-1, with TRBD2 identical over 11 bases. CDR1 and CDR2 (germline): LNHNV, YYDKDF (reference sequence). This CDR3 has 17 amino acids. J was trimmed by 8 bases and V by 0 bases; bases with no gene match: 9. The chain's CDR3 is CATSRDVLAGGPDEQFF. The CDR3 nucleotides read TGTGCCACCAGCAGAGATGTTTTAGCGGGAGGGCCTGATGAGCAGTTCTTC.

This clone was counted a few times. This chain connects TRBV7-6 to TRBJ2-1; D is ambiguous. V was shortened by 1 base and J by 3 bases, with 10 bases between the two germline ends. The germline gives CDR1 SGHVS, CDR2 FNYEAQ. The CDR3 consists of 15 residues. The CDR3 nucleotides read TGTGCCAGCAGCTTAGAGGGTTCGCACTACAATGAGCAGTTCTTC. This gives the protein CASSLEGSHYNEQFF.

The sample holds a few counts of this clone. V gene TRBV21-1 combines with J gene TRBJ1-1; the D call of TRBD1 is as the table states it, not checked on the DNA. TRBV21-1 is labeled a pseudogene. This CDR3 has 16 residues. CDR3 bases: TGTGCCAGCAGCCCTAAGAGGCGACAGGGAGACACTGAAGCTTTCTTT. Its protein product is CASSPKRRQGDTEAFF.

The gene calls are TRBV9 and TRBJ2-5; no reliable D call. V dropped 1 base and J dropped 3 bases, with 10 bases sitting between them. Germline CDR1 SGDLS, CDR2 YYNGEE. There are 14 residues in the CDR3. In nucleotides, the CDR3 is TGTGCCAGCAGCGTACAGGACGGTGAAGAGACCCAGTACTTC. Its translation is CASSVQDGEETQYF.

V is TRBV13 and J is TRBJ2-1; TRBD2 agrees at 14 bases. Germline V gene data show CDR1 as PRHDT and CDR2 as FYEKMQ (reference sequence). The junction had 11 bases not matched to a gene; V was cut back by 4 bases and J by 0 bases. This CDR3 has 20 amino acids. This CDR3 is CASSSRGLAGADTSYNEQFF. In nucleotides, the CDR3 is TGTGCCAGCAGCTCGAGGGGACTAGCGGGAGCCGATACCTCCTACAATGAGCAGTTCTTC.